The rows below give T cell receptor beta chains drawn from one sample of a study of CD8 T cells in ankylosing spondylitis. TCRdb reprocessed the 5' RACE reads via MiXCR and lists one record per CDR3 protein. Counted here are some 200,000 distinct CDR3 sequences, 13% occurring once; the ten biggest clones make up 16%. The sequencing input was blood, either unsorted or a sorted T cell fraction (not recorded which). The receptors were sampled from a male donor with ankylosing spondylitis or in good health (not recorded which). The CDR3 runs from the conserved cysteine through the conserved F or W.

>TRBJ2-1|TRBV7-9
CASSLVSGAYYNEQFF
>TRBJ1-1|TRBV4-1
CASSQDQAGTNTEAFF
>TRBJ1-2|TRBV21-1
CASRPGGKAYGYTF
>TRBJ1-3|TRBV9
CASSAGQGTGNTIYF
>TRBJ1-2|TRBV10-2
CASSESGGDGYTF
>TRBJ2-7|TRBV6-1
CASSESADSATYEQYF
>TRBJ1-1|TRBV5-6
CASTPGQGRDTEAFF
>TRBJ1-1|TRBV6-4
CASSDGQGMTEAFF
>TRBJ2-7|TRBV7-9
CASSHDGTGVYEQYF
>TRBJ2-1|TRBV12-3/TRBV12-4
CASSFGPSGEQFF
>TRBJ2-3|TRBV15
CATSRETSDDTQYF
>TRBJ2-1|TRBV6-5
CASSYSLGVAGVPYNEQFF
>TRBJ2-1|TRBV3-1
CASSQDLSGPWQFF
>TRBJ2-2|TRBV30
CAWSLGGPGELFF
>TRBJ2-7|TRBV11-2
CASSLEEGLPYEQYF
>TRBJ2-1|TRBV5-1
CASSFFGGKGNEQFF